The TCR beta chain described here comes from a study of shared clonotypes between healthy human individuals. Study overall: There were three CD4 naive, three CD4 memory, two CD8 naive and one CD8 memory plates per donor.

The donors, healthy adults who were HIV-negative, had experienced no recent acute infections or vaccinations. Partitioning of CD4+ cells yielded a CD45RA+ naive subset and a CD45RA-negative memory subset. Study-wide results and limits: Four donors had 4% to 6.5% of their naive CD4 clonotypes in common.

On this clone: The antigen is not known.

The CDR3 is 14 amino acids. Germline V gives CDR1 MDHEN, CDR2 SYDVKM. Between the trimmed V and J ends, which lost 5 bases and 2 bases, there was a span of 13 bases. Sequenced by immunoSEQ multiplex PCR; TCRdb stores in-frame clones only, minus some. The data hold 2 million to 3 million clones, with roughly 92% observed a single time. The chain employs TRBV28 and TRBJ2-7; the D gene could be TRBD1 or TRBD2 (5 bases each). The clonotype was recovered from a man aged 18 to 30 in good health. The sample consisted of naive CD4+ T cells sorted from blood. Subset specified: CD45RA+ positively selected. CDR3 in DNA: TGTGCCAGCAGTCCCGGGACGGATACCTACGAGCAGTACTTC. Translating it yields CASSPGTDTYEQYF.